This TCR beta chain was profiled in a study of cytomegalovirus exposure and HLA in healthy donors. Study conclusions and caveats: A further, later analysis showed that HLA-associated TCR beta chains (compared with equally common others) were more clonally expanded.

The PCR made use of 60 Vbeta and 13 Jbeta primers. Using immunoSEQ multiplex PCR, the repertoire was profiled, and TCRdb retains in-frame clones only, with some absent. The sample carries 80,000 to 95,000 clones, roughly 79% recorded once. On this clone: Its antigen remains unidentified.

This TCR came from a woman in her thirties in good health and CMV-seronegative. Sequenced material: PBMCs.

The CDR3 reads CSVERGLAQETQYF. The CDR3, as DNA: TGCAGCGTTGAAAGGGGACTCGCCCAAGAGACCCAGTACTTC. This rearrangement joins TRBV29-1 to TRBJ2-5, with D maybe TRBD2 (6 bases). From germline, CDR1 is SQVTM and CDR2 ANQGSEA. V gave up 2 bases and J gave up 1 base, with 11 bases separating them. This CDR3 contains 14 residues.